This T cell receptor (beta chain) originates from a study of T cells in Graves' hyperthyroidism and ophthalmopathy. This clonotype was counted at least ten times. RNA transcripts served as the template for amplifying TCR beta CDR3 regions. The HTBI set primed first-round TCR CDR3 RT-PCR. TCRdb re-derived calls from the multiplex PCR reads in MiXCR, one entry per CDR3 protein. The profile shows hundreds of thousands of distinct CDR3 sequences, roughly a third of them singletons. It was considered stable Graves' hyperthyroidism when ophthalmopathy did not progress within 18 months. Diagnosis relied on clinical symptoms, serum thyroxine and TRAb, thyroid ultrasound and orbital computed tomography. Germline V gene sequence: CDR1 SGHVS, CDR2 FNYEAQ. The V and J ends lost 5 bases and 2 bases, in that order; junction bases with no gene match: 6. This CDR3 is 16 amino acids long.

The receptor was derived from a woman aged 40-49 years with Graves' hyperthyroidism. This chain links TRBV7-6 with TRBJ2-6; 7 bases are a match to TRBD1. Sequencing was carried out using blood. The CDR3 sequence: CASSLNQGAGANVLTF. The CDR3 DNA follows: TGTGCCAGCAGCCTAAACCAGGGGGCTGGGGCCAACGTCCTGACTTTC.